This TCR beta chain derives from a study of blood T cells in healthy people across ages. A J-beta primer mix and a sample-barcoded 5' primer were used in a second PCR of about 7 to 12 cycles. Each TCR beta cDNA got a 12-nucleotide random molecular identifier. One entry per CDR3 protein results from TCRdb running MiXCR on the 5' RACE reads. The sample shows about a million distinct CDR3 sequences, roughly 47% of them seen only once. General study results and limits: With age, beta diversity per million T cells declined roughly linearly, significantly by approximately 40. Without sorted subsets, naive and antigen-experienced compartments could not be conclusively compared.

CDR1 and CDR2 (germline): MGHRA, YSYEKL. V dropped 4 bases and J dropped 14; count of bases not matched to a gene: 19. The CDR3 extends over 16 amino acids. As regards this clonotype: As yet, its antigen is unknown.

This receptor was taken from a woman aged 55-69 years in good health. The chain couples TRBV4-1 to TRBJ2-2, with TRBD2 identical over 7 bases. Input material: blood. As DNA, the CDR3 is TGCGCCAGCAGCCGGTGGGGTACGGGACTACGTATTCAACTGTTTTTT. Residues: CASSRWGTGLRIQLFF.